A selection of T cell receptor beta chains follows, all from one sample in a study of spatial heterogeneity in lung cancer. TCRdb reprocessed the 5' RACE reads via MiXCR and lists one record per CDR3 protein. The sample lists more than 35,000 distinct CDR3 sequences; around 5% were seen once. Sequenced material: PBMCs, taken at surgery. These receptors were collected from a female donor with early-stage non-small cell lung cancer. Each CDR3 is given with its conserved first and last residue. Fields, in order: clone size, J gene, D gene, V gene, CDR3 DNA, CDR3 protein. D genes are given only for firm matches. For some rows the clone size is stated as once, few or many, or as a class when expanded; others skip it.

many,TRBJ2-5,.,TRBV19,TGTGCCAGTAGTATAGTACTCCAAGAGACCCAGTACTTC,CASSIVLQETQYF
many,TRBJ2-7,.,TRBV3-1,TGTGCCAGCAGCCAAGGGACAGCCTACGAGCAGTACTTC,CASSQGTAYEQYF
few,TRBJ1-1,.,TRBV5-1,TGCGCCAGCAGCTTCCGGGACAAAGCTTTCTTT,CASSFRDKAFF
many,TRBJ1-2,.,TRBV9,TGTGCCAGCAGCCCCCGGAGCATTCAGGGGAACTATGGCTACACCTTC,CASSPRSIQGNYGYTF
many,TRBJ1-1,.,TRBV5-1,TGCGCCAGCAGCTTGGCACAGGGCTTACCCAACACTGAAGCTTTCTTT,CASSLAQGLPNTEAFF
.,TRBJ2-7,.,TRBV4-1,TGCGCCAGCAGCCAAGCGCCGTCGCAGGGCCTCTACGAGCAGTACTTC,CASSQAPSQGLYEQYF
.,TRBJ2-1,.,TRBV19,TGTGCCAGTAGTATAGTACGCGGGGACAATGAGCAGTTCTTC,CASSIVRGDNEQFF
many,TRBJ1-1,.,TRBV27,TGTGCCAGCGCAGGGGTTTGGGACACTGAAGCTTTCTTT,CASAGVWDTEAFF
many,TRBJ2-7,.,TRBV6-4,TGTGCCAGCACCCGGACGGTGACCTACGAGCAGTACTTC,CASTRTVTYEQYF
many,TRBJ2-2,TRBD1,TRBV12-3/TRBV12-4,TGTGCCAGCAACAGGGGCACCGGGGAGCTGTTTTTT,CASNRGTGELFF
many,TRBJ2-3,.,TRBV4-1,TGCGCCAGCAGCCAAGGCCCCACCACAGATACGCAGTATTTT,CASSQGPTTDTQYF
many,TRBJ1-2,.,TRBV2,TGTGCCAGCAGCCAGGGAGAATATGGCTACACCTTC,CASSQGEYGYTF
medium-sized,TRBJ2-6,.,TRBV28,TGTGCCAGCAGGTCCTCCCGGGTCCGCTCTGGGGCCAACGTCCTGACTTTC,CASRSSRVRSGANVLTF
many,TRBJ2-7,TRBD2,TRBV5-1,TGCGCCAGCAGCTCCTCCGGGACTAGCGGGGGCCCGCTCTACGAGCAGTACTTC,CASSSSGTSGGPLYEQYF
.,TRBJ2-2,.,TRBV18,TGTGCCAGCTCACTAGGCACCGGATCCTACACCGGGGAGCTGTTTTTT,CASSLGTGSYTGELFF
many,TRBJ2-1,.,TRBV28,TGTGCCAGCAGTTCCACAATGGACGGTACCTACAATGAGCAGTTCTTC,CASSSTMDGTYNEQFF
many,TRBJ2-7,TRBD1,TRBV5-1,TGCGCCAGCAGCTTGGCAGGGGGCGTTATAGAGCAGTACTTC,CASSLAGGVIEQYF
many,TRBJ2-1,TRBD2,TRBV20-1,TGCAGTGCTGGAGGGAGGGCAAACAATGAGCAGTTCTTC,CSAGGRANNEQFF
.,TRBJ1-1,.,TRBV14,TGTGCCAGCAGCCTCGCCAGGGAGACTGAAGCTTTCTTT,CASSLARETEAFF
few,TRBJ2-7,TRBD1,TRBV5-5,TGTGCCAGCAGCTTGCGGACAGGGGTTGCCTACGAGCAGTACTTC,CASSLRTGVAYEQYF
many,TRBJ2-7,TRBD2,TRBV6-5,TGTGCCAGCAGCCCGAATAGCGGGGGGGCCCACGAGCAGTACTTC,CASSPNSGGAHEQYF
many,TRBJ2-1,.,TRBV6-2/TRBV6-3,TGTGCCAGCGCAAAGGCACTAGGACTAAACAATGAGCAGTTCTTC,CASAKALGLNNEQFF